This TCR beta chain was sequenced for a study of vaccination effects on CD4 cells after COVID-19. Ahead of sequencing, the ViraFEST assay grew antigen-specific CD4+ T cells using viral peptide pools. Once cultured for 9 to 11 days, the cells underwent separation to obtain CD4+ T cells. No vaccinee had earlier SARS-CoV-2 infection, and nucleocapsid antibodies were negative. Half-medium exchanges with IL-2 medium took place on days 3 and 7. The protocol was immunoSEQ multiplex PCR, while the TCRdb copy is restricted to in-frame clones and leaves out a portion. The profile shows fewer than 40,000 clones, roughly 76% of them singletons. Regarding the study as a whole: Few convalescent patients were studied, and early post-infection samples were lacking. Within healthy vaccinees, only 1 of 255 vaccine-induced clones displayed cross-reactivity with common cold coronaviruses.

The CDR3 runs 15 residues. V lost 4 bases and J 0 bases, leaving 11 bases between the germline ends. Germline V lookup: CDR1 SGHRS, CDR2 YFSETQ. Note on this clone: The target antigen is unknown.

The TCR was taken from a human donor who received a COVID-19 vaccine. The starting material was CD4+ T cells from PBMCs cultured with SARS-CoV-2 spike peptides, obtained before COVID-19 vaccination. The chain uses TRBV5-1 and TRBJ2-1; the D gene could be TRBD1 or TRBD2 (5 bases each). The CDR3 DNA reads TGCGCCAGCAGCCCCGGGGCAAGCTCCTACAATGAGCAGTTCTTC. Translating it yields CASSPGASSYNEQFF. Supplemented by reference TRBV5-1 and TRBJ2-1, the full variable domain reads KAGVTQTPRYLIKTRGQQVTLSCSPISGHRSVSWYQQTPGQGLQFLFEYFSETQRNKGNFPGRFSGRQFSNSRSEMNVSTLELGDSALYLCASSPGASSYNEQFFGPGTRLTVL.